The present entry profiles one T cell receptor beta chain with its context. The entry originates in a study of shared clonotypes between healthy human individuals. The repertoire was sequenced with immunoSEQ multiplex PCR; TCRdb's copy has only in-frame clones and lacks some. The table shows 550,000 to 850,000 clones, with 72% occurring only once. Between the trimmed V and J ends, which lost 2 bases and 5 bases, there was a span of 6 bases. Germline CDR1 and CDR2: MNHEY and SMNVEV (reference sequence). There are 13 residues in the CDR3. This receptor was obtained from a woman aged 25 to 39 in good health. The genes are TRBV27 and TRBJ2-2; D is possibly TRBD2 (5 bases). Sequenced: memory CD4+ T cells sorted from blood. Sample subset: CD45RA-negative fraction. The CDR3 coding sequence is TGTGCCAGCAGTTTACTAGCAACCGGGGAGCTGTTTTTT. Protein: CASSLLATGELFF.